The sequence of this T cell receptor beta chain was determined in a study of cytomegalovirus exposure and HLA in healthy donors. The study's findings and limits: About 87% or about 30% of the time was how often most TCR beta V segments were productive, according to an earlier analysis. Highest at DRB1 and lowest at HLA-C, TCR association rates differed among HLA loci in a later analysis. Immune exposure was documented only through CMV serostatus.

As regards this clone: Its antigen is as yet unknown.

The length of the CDR3 is 15 residues. V lost 4 bases to trimming and J lost 3 bases, with 15 bases between them. CDR1 and CDR2 (germline): SEHNR, FQNEAQ (reference sequence). Healthy bone marrow donors supplied every sample. Vbeta (60) and Jbeta (13) primers were used in the PCR. Sequenced by immunoSEQ multiplex PCR; TCRdb stores in-frame clones only, minus some. Of about 130,000 clones listed, approximately 80% are singletons. Sequenced sample: PBMCs. The receptor comes from a man aged 35-49 years in good health and CMV-seronegative. The chain couples TRBV7-9 to TRBJ1-2; TRBD1 might be the D (5 bases). In DNA, the CDR3 is TGTGCCAGCAGCTCTTATTGGGTAGGGGACTATGGCTACACCTTC. Its protein is CASSSYWVGDYGYTF.